The TCR beta chain described here comes from a study of cytomegalovirus exposure and HLA in healthy donors. The V gene's germline CDR1 is MGHRA and CDR2 YSYEKL. V shed 6 bases and J 4 bases; nucleotides not matched to a gene: 13. The CDR3 covers 16 residues. Data came from immunoSEQ multiplex PCR; TCRdb stores just in-frame clones and leaves some out. This sample has about 65,000 clones, with around 92% found just once. The specimen sequenced was PBMCs. This clonotype was sampled from a woman aged 18-35 years in good health and CMV-seronegative. The chain has TRBV4-1 and TRBJ2-5, with TRBD1 matching over 8 bases. The CDR3 spells CASRELPSGGRETQYF. DNA of the CDR3: TGCGCCAGCAGAGAATTACCATCAGGGGGCAGAGAGACCCAGTACTTC.